This T cell receptor (beta chain) was identified during a study of T cell repertoires in cytomegalovirus infection. Study information: CMV infection and matching HLA type were both indicated by public TCR beta signatures. Whole-study findings and limits: HLA-C-restricted, CMV-specific TCR beta clonotypes were dominant ex vivo. Identification of carriers of CMV plus the relevant HLA was achieved through cumulative public TCR beta family frequency.

This clonotype was counted many times. No antigen is known for it. In TCRdb, the reads were re-called with MiXCR into one record per CDR3 protein. The sample shows about 460,000 distinct CDR3 sequences, about 11% of them seen only once. Germline lookup yields CDR1 SEHNR and CDR2 FQNEAQ (reference sequence). The CDR3 extends over 14 amino acids. With 5 bases removed from V and 1 base from J, the gap between germline ends came to 8 bases. Sequences were obtained from PBMCs. The clonotype comes from a human donor in good health (CMV status not recorded). Some clones in this sample may be carry-over from other donors' samples. The chain joins TRBV7-9 to TRBJ2-2, with D perhaps TRBD1 (6 bases). CDR3 protein: CASSRGQNTGELFF. CDR3 sequence (DNA): TGTGCCAGCAGCCGGGGACAGAACACCGGGGAGCTGTTTTTT.